The table lists the clone carrying this T cell receptor (beta chain) with many counts. Its antigen is currently unknown. The record originates from a study of blood T cells in healthy people across ages. General study points: It was the long-lived donors that had more naive CD4+ cells and higher diversity than aged donors. Roughly linearly, TCR beta diversity per million T cells fell as age increased.

Primed by a sample-barcoded 5' primer and a J-beta primer mix, a second PCR proceeded for about 7 to 12 cycles. TCRdb processed the 5' RACE reads anew with MiXCR; each CDR3 protein has one entry. Among approximately 360,000 distinct CDR3 sequences listed, roughly half were seen once. The TCR originated in a man between 60 and 75 years old in good health. The sequenced sample was blood.

Here the CDR3 reads CASHPPGLAFGEQFF. The CDR3 DNA is TGTGCCAGCCATCCGCCGGGACTAGCGTTTGGGGAGCAGTTCTTC. This chain links TRBV5-6 with TRBJ2-1; 10 bases are a match to TRBD2. V lost 7 bases to trimming and J lost 10 bases; unmatched junction nucleotides: 14. This CDR3 region has 15 residues. Germline CDR1 and CDR2: SGHDT and YYEEEE.